The 3 T cell receptor beta chains below come from one sample, sequenced in a study of blood T cells in healthy people across ages. Using a J-beta primer mix together with a sample-barcoded 5' primer, a second PCR was run for roughly 6 to 11 cycles. Each CDR3 protein is one row after TCRdb ran MiXCR on the 5' RACE reads. The sample records 800,000 to 1,000,000 distinct CDR3 sequences, approximately 49% being singletons. The sequenced material came from blood. The receptors here all came from a man aged 25-45 years in good health.

V and J are TRBV10-3 and TRBJ1-4, with D perhaps matching TRBD1 (5 bases). CDR1 is ENHRY, CDR2 SYGVKD, per germline. V was cut by 6 bases and J by 0 bases, with 11 bases left in between. The CDR3 runs to 15 residues. The CDR3 nucleotides read TGTGCCATCAGCGCACGGACAACAACTAATGAAAAACTGTTTTTT. This translates into CAISARTTTNEKLFF.

J is TRBJ2-7 and V is TRBV20-1, with D unclear. The germline V and J ends were trimmed by 3 bases and 2 bases, with 11 bases remaining between them. In germline, CDR1 is DFQATT, CDR2 SNEGSKA (reference sequence). The CDR3 has 13 residues. The CDR3 DNA reads as TGCAGTGCTAGGCCCTCAAACACCTACGAGCAGTACTTC. Protein product: CSARPSNTYEQYF.

This chain joins TRBV5-1 and TRBJ2-1; TRBD1 matches 7 bases. Trimming removed 4 bases from V and 0 bases from J; junction bases left unmatched: 7. The CDR3 runs 16 residues. In germline, CDR1 is SGHRS, CDR2 YFSETQ. The CDR3 DNA reads TGCGCCAGCAGCCCGGGACAGACCAGCTCCTACAATGAGCAGTTCTTC. Its protein product is CASSPGQTSSYNEQFF.